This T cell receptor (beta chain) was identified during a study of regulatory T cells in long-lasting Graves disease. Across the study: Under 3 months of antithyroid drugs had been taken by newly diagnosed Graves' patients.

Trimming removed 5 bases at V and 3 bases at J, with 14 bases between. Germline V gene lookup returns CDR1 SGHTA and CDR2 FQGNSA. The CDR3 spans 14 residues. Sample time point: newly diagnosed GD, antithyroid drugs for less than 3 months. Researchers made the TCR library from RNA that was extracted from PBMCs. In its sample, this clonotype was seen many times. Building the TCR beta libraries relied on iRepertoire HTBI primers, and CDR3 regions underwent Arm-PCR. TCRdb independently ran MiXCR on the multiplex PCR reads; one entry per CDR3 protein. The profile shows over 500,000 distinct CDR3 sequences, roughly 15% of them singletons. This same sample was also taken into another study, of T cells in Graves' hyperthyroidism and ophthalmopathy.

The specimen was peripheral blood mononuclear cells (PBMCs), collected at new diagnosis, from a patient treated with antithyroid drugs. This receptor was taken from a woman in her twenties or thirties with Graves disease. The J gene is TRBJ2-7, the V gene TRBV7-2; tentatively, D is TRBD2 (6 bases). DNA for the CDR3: TGTGCCAGCAGCCGATCCTTGCGGGGCTACGAGCAGTACTTC. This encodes CASSRSLRGYEQYF. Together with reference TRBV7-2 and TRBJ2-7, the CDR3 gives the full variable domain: GAGVSQSPSNKVTEKGKDVELRCDPISGHTALYWYRQSLGQGLEFLIYFQGNSAPDKSGLPSDRFSAERTGGSVSTLTIQRTQQEDSAVYLCASSRSLRGYEQYFGPGTRLTVT.